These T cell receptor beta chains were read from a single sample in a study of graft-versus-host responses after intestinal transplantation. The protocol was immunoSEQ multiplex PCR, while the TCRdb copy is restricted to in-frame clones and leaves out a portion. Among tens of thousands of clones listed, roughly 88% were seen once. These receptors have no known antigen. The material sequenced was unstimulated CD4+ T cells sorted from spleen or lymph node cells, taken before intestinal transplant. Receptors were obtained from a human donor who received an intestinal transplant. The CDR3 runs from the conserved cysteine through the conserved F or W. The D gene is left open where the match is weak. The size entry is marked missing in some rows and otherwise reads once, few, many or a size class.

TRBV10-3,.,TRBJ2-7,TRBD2,CAISESGSGGTYEQYF,TGTGCCATCAGTGAGTCGGGTAGCGGGGGTACCTACGAGCAGTACTTC
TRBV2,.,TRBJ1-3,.,CASSVLFLGVSGNTIYF,TGTGCCAGCAGTGTGTTGTTTTTAGGGGTGTCTGGAAACACCATATATTTT
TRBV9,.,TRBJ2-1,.,CASSPVQGPYNEQFF,TGTGCCAGCAGCCCCGTTCAGGGCCCCTACAATGAGCAGTTCTTC
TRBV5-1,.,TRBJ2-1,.,CASSTANRGSSYNEQFF,TGCGCCAGCAGCACCGCAAACCGGGGTAGCTCCTACAATGAGCAGTTCTTC
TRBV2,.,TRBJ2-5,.,CASRDRETQYF,TGTGCCAGCAGGGACAGAGAGACCCAGTACTTC
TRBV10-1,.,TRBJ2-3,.,CASRGASDTQYF,TGCGCCAGCCGCGGGGCTAGTGATACGCAGTATTTT
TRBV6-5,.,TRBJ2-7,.,CASSWGLEDKQYF,TGTGCCAGCAGTTGGGGCCTAGAAGATAAGCAGTACTTC
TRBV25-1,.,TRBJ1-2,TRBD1,CASSEFPGQGSYGYTF,TGTGCCAGCAGTGAGTTTCCGGGACAGGGAAGCTATGGCTACACCTTC
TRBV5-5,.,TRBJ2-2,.,CASRSTVSLINTGELFF,TGTGCCAGCCGTTCTACAGTTTCCCTAATAAACACCGGGGAGCTGTTTTTT
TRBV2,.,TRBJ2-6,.,CASSERRVGSNNVLTF,TGTGCCAGCAGTGAGAGGAGGGTAGGGTCAAACAACGTCCTGACTTTC
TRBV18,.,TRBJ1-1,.,CASSRAQNTEAFF,TGTGCCAGCTCGAGGGCGCAGAACACTGAAGCTTTCTTT
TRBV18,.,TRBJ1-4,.,CASSPDIATNEKLFF,TGTGCCAGCTCCCCCGACATCGCAACTAATGAAAAACTGTTTTTT
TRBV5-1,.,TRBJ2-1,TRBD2,CASSVVAGGNNEQFF,TGCGCCAGCAGCGTCGTAGCGGGGGGCAACAATGAGCAGTTCTTC
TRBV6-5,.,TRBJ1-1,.,CASSYSTGHAFF,TGTGCCAGCAGTTACTCTACAGGGCACGCTTTCTTT
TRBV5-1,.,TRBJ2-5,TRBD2,CASSLGSSGGLGETQYF,TGCGCCAGCAGCTTGGGGTCTAGCGGCGGGCTTGGAGAGACCCAGTACTTC
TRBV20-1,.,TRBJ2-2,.,CSARTGELFF,TGCAGTGCTCGCACCGGGGAGCTGTTTTTT
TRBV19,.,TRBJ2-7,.,CASSDDPRSEQYF,TGTGCCAGTAGTGATGACCCAAGGAGCGAGCAGTACTTC
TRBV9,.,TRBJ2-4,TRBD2,CASSSGGGSGATNIQYF,TGTGCCAGCAGCAGCGGGGGGGGCTCAGGAGCGACAAACATTCAGTACTTC
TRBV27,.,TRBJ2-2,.,CASNHPGGGGELFF,TGTGCCAGCAACCATCCCGGCGGAGGCGGGGAGCTGTTTTTT
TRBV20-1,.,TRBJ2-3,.,CSASRADTQYF,TGCAGTGCTAGCCGCGCCGATACGCAGTATTTT
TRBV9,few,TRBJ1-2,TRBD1,CASSVGGTGHGYTF,TGTGCCAGCAGCGTAGGGGGGACAGGCCATGGCTACACCTTC
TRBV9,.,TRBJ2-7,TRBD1,CASSADRDGVYEQYF,TGTGCCAGCAGCGCGGACAGGGACGGCGTCTACGAGCAGTACTTC
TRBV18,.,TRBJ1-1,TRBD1,CASSRDQGDMNTEAFF,TGTGCCAGCTCACGGGATCAGGGGGACATGAACACTGAAGCTTTCTTT
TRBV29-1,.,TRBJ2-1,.,CSVQGQGGDEQFF,TGCAGCGTGCAAGGACAGGGAGGGGATGAGCAGTTCTTC
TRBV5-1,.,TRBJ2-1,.,CASSDVSRNNEQFF,TGCGCCAGCAGCGACGTCTCCAGGAACAATGAGCAGTTCTTC
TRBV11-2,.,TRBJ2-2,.,CASSPTRVGELFF,TGTGCCAGCAGTCCCACGAGGGTCGGGGAGCTGTTTTTT
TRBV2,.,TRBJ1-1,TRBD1,CASGGTGETEAFF,TGTGCCAGCGGAGGGACAGGGGAAACTGAAGCTTTCTTT
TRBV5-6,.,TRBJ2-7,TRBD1,CASSFDRVTYEQYF,TGTGCCAGCAGCTTTGACAGGGTGACCTACGAGCAGTACTTC
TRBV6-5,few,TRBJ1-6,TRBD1,CASSWDRGNSPLHF,TGTGCCAGCAGTTGGGACAGGGGAAATTCACCCCTCCACTTT
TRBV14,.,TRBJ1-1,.,CASSQYLTENTEAFF,TGTGCCAGCAGCCAATACCTAACAGAGAACACTGAAGCTTTCTTT
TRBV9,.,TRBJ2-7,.,CASSPRGAYEQYF,TGTGCCAGCAGCCCCAGAGGTGCCTACGAGCAGTACTTC
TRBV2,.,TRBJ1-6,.,CASTVQGHNNSPLHF,TGTGCCAGCACCGTCCAGGGACACAATAATTCACCCCTCCACTTT
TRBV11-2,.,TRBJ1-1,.,CASSITGNTEAFF,TGTGCCAGCAGTATTACAGGGAACACTGAAGCTTTCTTT
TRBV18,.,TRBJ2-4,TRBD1,CASSADRAQNIQYF,TGTGCCAGCTCAGCGGACAGGGCACAAAACATTCAGTACTTC
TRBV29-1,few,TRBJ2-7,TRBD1,CSVGKVGQPYEQYF,TGCAGCGTTGGGAAGGTGGGACAGCCCTACGAGCAGTACTTC
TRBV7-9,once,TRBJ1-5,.,CASSFSQGNQPQHF,TGTGCCAGCAGCTTTTCCCAGGGCAATCAGCCCCAGCATTTT
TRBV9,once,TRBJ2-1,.,CASSATSLNNEQFF,TGTGCCAGCAGCGCCACTAGCCTCAACAATGAGCAGTTCTTC
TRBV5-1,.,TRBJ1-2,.,CASSLGGRDYGYTF,TGCGCCAGCAGCTTGGGGGGGCGAGACTATGGCTACACCTTC
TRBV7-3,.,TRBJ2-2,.,CASSTATGELFF,TGTGCCAGCAGCACAGCTACCGGGGAGCTGTTTTTT
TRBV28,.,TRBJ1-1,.,CASPSAGGTEAFF,TGTGCCAGCCCAAGTGCGGGGGGCACTGAAGCTTTCTTT
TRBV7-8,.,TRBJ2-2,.,CASSPDGGWDTGELFF,TGTGCCAGCAGCCCAGACGGGGGTTGGGACACCGGGGAGCTGTTTTTT
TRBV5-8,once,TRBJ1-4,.,CASSWGFVTGGWEKLFF,TGTGCCAGCAGCTGGGGGTTCGTGACAGGAGGTTGGGAAAAACTGTTTTTT
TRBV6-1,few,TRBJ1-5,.,CASSVETPGKQPQHF,TGTGCCAGCAGTGTTGAGACCCCCGGGAAGCAGCCCCAGCATTTT
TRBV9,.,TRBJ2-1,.,CASSVGGQAGLNEQFF,TGTGCCAGCAGCGTAGGGGGGCAGGCTGGCCTCAATGAGCAGTTCTTC
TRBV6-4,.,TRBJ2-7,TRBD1,CASSRTGGAGEQYF,TGTGCCAGCAGCCGGACAGGGGGCGCGGGGGAGCAGTACTTC
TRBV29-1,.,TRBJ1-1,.,CSVERGEAFF,TGCAGCGTTGAGAGAGGTGAAGCTTTCTTT
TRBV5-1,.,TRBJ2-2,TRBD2,CASSLAGGSSTGELFF,TGCGCCAGCAGCTTGGCCGGGGGGTCCTCCACCGGGGAGCTGTTTTTT
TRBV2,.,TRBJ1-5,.,CASSALYGSNQPQHF,TGTGCCAGCAGCGCCCTTTACGGTAGCAATCAGCCCCAGCATTTT
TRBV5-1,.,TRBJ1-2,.,CASSLQGAAGGYTF,TGCGCCAGCAGCTTGCAAGGGGCGGCGGGGGGCTACACCTTC
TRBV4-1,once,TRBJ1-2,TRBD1,CASSPRTGGSYGYTF,TGCGCCAGCAGCCCACGGACAGGGGGCTCTTATGGCTACACCTTC
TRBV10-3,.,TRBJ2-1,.,CAISARGGGTGNEQFF,TGTGCCATCAGTGCACGAGGCGGGGGCACCGGGAATGAGCAGTTCTTC
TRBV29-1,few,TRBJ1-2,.,CSVGDSGNWGYTF,TGCAGCGTTGGGGACTCAGGGAATTGGGGCTACACCTTC
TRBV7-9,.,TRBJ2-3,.,CASSPNTDTQYF,TGTGCCAGCAGCCCCAATACAGATACGCAGTATTTT
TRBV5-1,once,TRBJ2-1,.,CASSLVGAEQFF,TGCGCCAGCAGCTTGGTGGGGGCTGAGCAGTTCTTC
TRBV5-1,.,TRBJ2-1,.,CASTWGGTYNEQFF,TGCGCCAGCACCTGGGGGGGCACTTACAATGAGCAGTTCTTC
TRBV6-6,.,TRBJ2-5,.,CASSYSWAGQETQYF,TGTGCCAGCAGTTACTCCTGGGCCGGCCAAGAGACCCAGTACTTC
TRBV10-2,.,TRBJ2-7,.,CASISDRGYEQYF,TGCGCCAGCATTTCTGACCGGGGTTACGAGCAGTACTTC